Given below is one T cell receptor (beta chain) in context. One end of the junction does not line up with germline, which may come from a read error. DNA and RNA were both co-extracted from 20-30 mg of bulk tissue that had not been sorted. The entry originates in a study of tumor-infiltrating lymphocytes in primary liver carcinoma. From approximately 0.5 ug of total RNA, TCR beta-specific cDNA was reverse-transcribed using a constant-region primer. Sequencing libraries for TCR beta derived from three nested multiplex PCR rounds that used slightly modified ARM-PCR. Each of the first two PCR rounds ran approximately 10 cycles with TRBV1-TRBV30 forward and C-beta reverse primers. TCRdb reprocessed the multiplex PCR reads via MiXCR and lists one record per CDR3 protein. In the table there are 20,000 to 25,000 distinct CDR3 sequences, almost 80% of which are singletons. The length of the CDR3 is 15 residues. CDR1 is MNHEY and CDR2 is SVGAGI in the germline V gene.

The sequenced sample consisted of liver tumor tissue from sampling region 1. Subset of the sample: tumor region T1, superior pole. This receptor was identified in a woman younger than 45 with primary liver carcinoma and hepatitis B virus infection. The chain combines TRBV6-5 with TRBJ2-7; D may be TRBD1 (5 bases). CDR3 sequence reads: CASSYKDTSSYDQYF. The CDR3, as DNA: TGTGCCAGCAGTTACAAGGACACCAGTTCCTACGATCAGTACTTC.